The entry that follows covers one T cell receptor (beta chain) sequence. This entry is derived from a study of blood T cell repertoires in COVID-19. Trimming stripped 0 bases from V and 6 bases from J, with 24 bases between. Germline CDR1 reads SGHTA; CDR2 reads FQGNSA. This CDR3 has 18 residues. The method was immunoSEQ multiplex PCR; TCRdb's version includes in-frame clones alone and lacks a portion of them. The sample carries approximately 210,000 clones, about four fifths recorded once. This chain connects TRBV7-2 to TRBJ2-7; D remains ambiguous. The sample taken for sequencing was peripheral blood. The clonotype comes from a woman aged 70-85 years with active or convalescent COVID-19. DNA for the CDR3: TGTGCCAGCAGCTTAGCTTTTCCGACTCAAAGCCTCCCGGTCGAGCAGTACTTC. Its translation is CASSLAFPTQSLPVEQYF.